This is a list of T cell receptor beta chains from one sample in a study of T-cell memory formation after mild COVID-19. TCRdb re-analysed the 5' RACE reads in MiXCR, keeping a single row per CDR3 protein. The sample yields roughly 240,000 distinct CDR3 sequences, 15% to 20% seen once. Sequenced sample: PBMCs or a T cell subset sorted from them (not recorded which). The receptors stem from a man aged 18 to 29 who had mild COVID-19 (a few samples of this study predate the infection). Cell type and time point are not known. Each CDR3 is given with its conserved first and last residue. A D gene is named only where the DNA matches it firmly. Only some rows state a clone size, as once, few, many or a class for expanded clones.

>TRBV4-1|TRBD1|TRBJ2-5|few
CASSREDRGGPATQYF
TGCGCCAGCAGCCGAGAGGACAGGGGGGGCCCCGCGACCCAGTACTTC
>TRBV12-3/TRBV12-4|.|TRBJ1-2|few
CASSLLGAGRTF
TGTGCCAGCAGTTTATTAGGGGCAGGGCGCACCTTC
>TRBV11-2|.|TRBJ2-3|few
CASRQGDTQYF
TGTGCCAGCAGACAGGGTGACACGCAGTATTTT
>TRBV15|.|TRBJ2-5|.
CATSRSGQISEGETQYF
TGTGCCACCAGCAGGTCTGGACAGATATCCGAGGGGGAGACCCAGTACTTC
>TRBV4-1|.|TRBJ2-3|many
CASRLGSNNRDTQYF
TGCGCCAGCAGGCTCGGGTCCAACAATCGAGATACGCAGTATTTT
>TRBV20-1|.|TRBJ2-2|few
CSARAATKNTGELFF
TGCAGTGCTAGAGCCGCAACTAAGAACACCGGGGAGCTGTTTTTT
>TRBV20-1|TRBD1|TRBJ2-5|.
CSARDGGTGRWETQYF
TGCAGTGCTAGAGATGGAGGGACAGGGAGATGGGAGACCCAGTACTTC
>TRBV12-3/TRBV12-4|TRBD1|TRBJ2-7|many
CASTDSEQGAYEQYF
TGTGCCAGCACCGACTCGGAACAGGGGGCGTACGAGCAGTACTTC
>TRBV7-2|.|TRBJ2-5|.
CASSHRGETQYF
TGTGCCAGCAGCCACCGCGGTGAGACCCAGTACTTC
>TRBV18|.|TRBJ2-1|few
CASSPTGFNEQFF
TGTGCCAGCTCACCTACAGGGTTCAATGAGCAGTTCTTC
>TRBV5-1|.|TRBJ2-7|many
CASSLAELGNNEQYF
TGCGCCAGCAGCTTGGCCGAACTAGGGAACAACGAGCAGTACTTC
>TRBV6-2/TRBV6-3|.|TRBJ2-5|few
CASSQQGIKETQYF
TGTGCCAGCAGCCAACAGGGTATCAAAGAGACCCAGTACTTC
>TRBV2|.|TRBJ1-1|many
CASSVDFGQGSFF
.
>TRBV20-1|.|TRBJ2-2|few
CSAVDGNTGELFF
TGCAGTGCAGTCGACGGGAACACCGGGGAGCTGTTTTTT
>TRBV7-2|.|TRBJ2-7|few
CASSNFMGGLAEQYF
TGTGCCAGCAGTAACTTTATGGGGGGACTGGCTGAGCAGTACTTC
>TRBV3-1|TRBD1|TRBJ2-3|few
CASRGDRGTDTQYF
TGTGCCAGCAGGGGGGACAGGGGAACAGATACGCAGTATTTT
>TRBV3-1|.|TRBJ2-5|.
CASSQVGPTRDRQETQYF
TGTGCCAGCAGCCAAGTAGGGCCTACACGAGACAGGCAAGAGACCCAGTACTTC
>TRBV6-6|TRBD1|TRBJ1-2|few
CASSWDSGYTF
TGTGCCAGCAGTTGGGACAGTGGCTACACCTTC
>TRBV12-3/TRBV12-4|.|TRBJ1-1|.
CASTPRRRSKAFF
TGTGCCAGCACCCCCCGACGAAGGTCCAAAGCTTTCTTT
>TRBV5-4|.|TRBJ1-1|few
CASSSDSGGTEAFF
TGTGCCAGCAGCTCGGACAGTGGGGGGACTGAAGCTTTCTTT
>TRBV7-6|TRBD2|TRBJ2-3|few
CASSPPRGEDTQYF
TGTGCCAGCAGCCCCCCTCGGGGGGAGGATACGCAGTATTTT
>TRBV6-5|TRBD1|TRBJ1-2|.
CASSYSGGQGLYGYTF
TGTGCCAGCAGTTACTCGGGGGGACAGGGTTTGTATGGCTACACCTTC
>TRBV12-3/TRBV12-4|.|TRBJ2-6|few
CASTYRAGGANVLTF
TGTGCCAGCACGTATAGGGCGGGTGGGGCCAACGTCCTGACTTTC
>TRBV29-1|.|TRBJ2-1|few
CSVAPGSLYNEQFF
TGCAGCGTTGCACCGGGCAGCTTATACAATGAGCAGTTCTTC
>TRBV7-3|.|TRBJ1-6|.
CASSLMGFGSPLHF
TGTGCCAGCAGCTTAATGGGATTCGGTTCACCCCTCCACTTT
>TRBV20-1|.|TRBJ2-6|.
CSARDDPAGANVLTF
TGCAGTGCTAGAGATGACCCCGCTGGGGCCAACGTCCTGACTTTC
>TRBV5-1|.|TRBJ2-3|few
CASSRDPGVDTQYF
TGCGCCAGCAGTCGAGATCCGGGGGTGGATACGCAGTATTTT
>TRBV5-4|TRBD2|TRBJ2-3|many
CASSFWNGGAGDTQYF
TGTGCCAGCAGCTTCTGGAACGGGGGGGCTGGAGATACGCAGTATTTT
>TRBV4-3|TRBD1|TRBJ2-3|few
CASSQDLGTGSDTQYF
TGCGCCAGCAGCCAAGATCTGGGGACAGGGTCAGATACGCAGTATTTT
>TRBV5-1|.|TRBJ1-4|.
CASSPIDLGEKLFF
TGCGCCAGCAGCCCAATCGACTTAGGTGAAAAACTGTTTTTT
>TRBV6-6|TRBD1|TRBJ2-1|.
CASRPDRGRRLGSYNEQFF
TGTGCCAGCAGACCCGACAGGGGACGTAGGTTGGGCTCCTACAATGAGCAGTTCTTC
>TRBV10-3|TRBD1|TRBJ1-1|few
CAISGDRAWTEAFF
TGTGCCATCAGTGGTGACAGGGCTTGGACTGAAGCTTTCTTT
>TRBV7-3|.|TRBJ2-1|.
CASSLHQEANEQFF
TGTGCCAGCAGCTTACACCAAGAAGCGAATGAGCAGTTCTTC
>TRBV7-2|.|TRBJ2-2|few
CASSLYGAFTGELFF
TGTGCCAGCAGCTTATACGGGGCCTTCACCGGGGAGCTGTTTTTT
>TRBV5-4|.|TRBJ2-3|few
CASSLQESTDTQYF
TGTGCCAGCAGCTTGCAGGAGAGCACAGATACGCAGTATTTT
>TRBV7-3|.|TRBJ2-5|.
CASSPDRQETQYF
TGTGCCAGCAGCCCAGACAGGCAAGAGACCCAGTACTTC
>TRBV15|TRBD2|TRBJ2-1|.
CATSRDLTGLAGYRGGFF
TGTGCCACCAGCAGAGATCTAACGGGACTAGCGGGTTACCGAGGTGGGTTCTTC
>TRBV12-3/TRBV12-4|.|TRBJ2-1|few
CASSLRENNEQFF
TGTGCCAGCAGTTTAAGGGAGAACAATGAGCAGTTCTTC
>TRBV4-1|.|TRBJ1-5|few
CASSQAQGFSNQPQHF
TGCGCCAGCAGCCAAGCTCAGGGTTTTAGCAATCAGCCCCAGCATTTT
>TRBV7-9|TRBD2|TRBJ2-5|.
CASSFPGLALPQETQYF
TGTGCCAGCAGTTTTCCGGGACTAGCCTTACCCCAAGAGACCCAGTACTTC
>TRBV5-1|.|TRBJ1-4|.
CASAFATNEKLFF
TGCGCCAGCGCTTTCGCAACTAATGAAAAACTGTTTTTT
>TRBV19|TRBD1|TRBJ1-5|.
CASSISTGTDQPQHF
TGTGCCAGTAGTATATCGACAGGGACAGATCAGCCCCAGCATTTT
>TRBV4-3|.|TRBJ2-7|many
CASSQGRSSRPPSAYEQYF
TGCGCCAGCAGCCAAGGGAGATCTAGCCGCCCCCCTTCAGCCTACGAGCAGTACTTC
>TRBV29-1|.|TRBJ1-2|.
CSVEGGWAHTF
TGCAGCGTTGAGGGAGGGTGGGCGCACACCTTC
>TRBV12-3/TRBV12-4|TRBD2|TRBJ2-1|few
CASNLRLAGGYNEQFF
TGTGCCAGCAACCTGAGACTAGCGGGGGGCTACAATGAGCAGTTCTTC
>TRBV20-1|TRBD1|TRBJ1-2|.
CSASAGQGTYGYTF
TGCAGTGCTAGTGCGGGACAGGGGACCTATGGCTACACCTTC
>TRBV6-5|TRBD2|TRBJ2-5|.
CASSYGGVQETQYF
TGTGCCAGCAGTTACGGGGGGGTCCAAGAGACCCAGTACTTC